This T cell receptor (beta chain) was captured in a study of T cell responses to AZD1222 COVID-19 vaccine. This clone appeared a single time. Assay: immunoSEQ multiplex PCR; the TCRdb copy retains only in-frame clones and omits some. Of approximately 140,000 clones listed, 75% to 95% are singletons. This CDR3 is 17 amino acids long. CDR1 and CDR2 from the germline V gene are MNHEY and SMNVEV (reference sequence). Trimming pared 5 bases from V and 0 bases from J, leaving 17 bases between. The receptor's source is an adult in good health. The V call is TRBV27, the J call TRBJ1-5; TRBD1 is a possible D gene (6 bases). The starting material was peripheral blood, obtained on day 0 of MenACWY control vaccination. CDR3 DNA: TGTGCCAGCAGTCCCAGAGACAGGACTTATAGCAATCAGCCCCAGCATTTT. It specifies CASSPRDRTYSNQPQHF.